These 2 T cell receptor beta chains share one sample of origin, sequenced in a study of cytotoxic CD8 clonotypes in ibrutinib-treated CLL. Data came from immunoSEQ multiplex PCR; TCRdb stores just in-frame clones and leaves some out. This table has 80,000 to 95,000 clones, 75% to 85% appearing once. This sample comprised PBMCs, obtained after 12 months of ibrutinib treatment. The source of these receptors is a human donor with chronic lymphocytic leukemia.

Points on this clone: Within the sample, other DNA sequences also encode this same CDR3. The chain joins TRBV28 to TRBJ2-3; 7 bases line up with TRBD2. J was trimmed by 3 bases and V by 3 bases; bases with no gene match: 3. This CDR3 is 14 amino acids long. In germline, CDR1 is MDHEN, CDR2 SYDVKM. The CDR3 sequence: CASSFLAGTDTQYF. The CDR3 nucleotides read TGTGCCAGCAGTTTCTTAGCGGGTACAGATACGCAGTATTTT.

The chain has TRBV7-2 and TRBJ2-7; 10 bases are a match to TRBD2. This CDR3 contains 14 residues. Germline trimming cut 3 bases from V and 6 bases from J; bases unmatched to any gene: 5. Germline loops: CDR1 SGHTA, CDR2 FQGNSA. CDR3 sequence: CASSFSGGAAEQYF. In DNA form, the CDR3 reads TGTGCCAGCAGCTTCAGCGGGGGGGCCGCCGAGCAGTACTTC.